Listed below are T cell receptor beta chains from one sample, sequenced in a study of cytomegalovirus exposure and HLA in healthy donors. Clones were read by immunoSEQ multiplex PCR, and TCRdb kept only the in-frame ones, dropping some. The table includes more than 110,000 clones, around 77% detected once. The material sequenced was PBMCs. The receptors shown here come from a woman in her forties or fifties in good health and CMV-seronegative. Each CDR3 is given without its conserved first and last residue. The D gene is left open where the match is weak.

J gene	V gene	D gene	CDR3 protein
TRBJ2-7	TRBV29-1	.	SVFAAGASYEQY
TRBJ1-5	TRBV19	.	ASSEQSNQPQH
.	TRBV4-1	.	ASSPRGGGSSYEQY
TRBJ1-2	TRBV7-9	TRBD1	ASSQDRGSGYT
TRBJ2-6	TRBV7-8	.	ASSVGRGQKYSGANVLT
TRBJ1-2	TRBV2	.	ASSGYQGLGYT
TRBJ1-2	TRBV19	TRBD1	ASSFPLTGGEGGYT
TRBJ2-3	TRBV30	.	AWRAMSGAADTQY
TRBJ1-6	TRBV7-9	.	ASSLEAGFNSPLH
TRBJ2-4	TRBV6-6	TRBD2	ASSYPSSLAGIQY
TRBJ2-7	TRBV25-1	TRBD2	ASSANAGTTISYEQY
TRBJ1-2	TRBV6-6	TRBD1	ASSSGQGANYGYT
TRBJ2-1	TRBV5-1	TRBD1	ASSPRGQAVFSYNEQF
TRBJ1-4	TRBV6-1	TRBD1	ASSEEGQLNEKLF
TRBJ1-2	TRBV7-8	.	ASSPTILDTFNYGYT
TRBJ2-4	TRBV29-1	.	SGPVQY
TRBJ2-7	TRBV10-1	.	ASSESPDSFYEQY
TRBJ1-2	TRBV30	.	AWSHSPNYGYT
TRBJ1-5	TRBV2	.	ASSPPSGGGQPQH
TRBJ2-3	TRBV19	TRBD2	ASSRTRAGGLTDTQY
TRBJ1-1	TRBV19	.	ASSILQERTEAF
TRBJ1-5	TRBV19	.	ASSGGSQFGNQPQH
TRBJ2-7	TRBV27	.	ASRTSGTAVAYEQY
TRBJ1-2	TRBV2	.	ASTSTARDYGYT
TRBJ2-1	TRBV18	TRBD2	ASSDRGGPNEQF
TRBJ1-1	TRBV15	TRBD1	ATSRETGGNTEAF
TRBJ2-3	TRBV10-2	.	ASHPPQGTDTQY
TRBJ1-1	TRBV4-1	.	ASSRIGFGGTEAF
TRBJ2-7	TRBV14	TRBD2	ASSTGGGVNEQY
TRBJ2-5	TRBV4-2	.	ASSAPGWETQY
TRBJ1-1	TRBV29-1	.	SVGPGQGTEAF
TRBJ1-4	TRBV18	.	ASSPLLSGHELF
TRBJ2-7	TRBV5-1	.	ASSLVGQKSSYEQY